These 25 T cell receptor beta chains originate from one sample sequenced in a study of response to subunit inactivated influenza vaccine. Each CDR3 protein is one row after TCRdb ran MiXCR on the RT-PCR reads. The table has some 550,000 distinct CDR3 sequences, under 30% seen once. These sequences were also reported in another study, on T cells expressing NK-cell markers. As reported in that work: What made the TCR beta cDNA was 5'RACE template switching with UMIs.

Sequenced material: CD4+ T cells sorted from PBMCs, taken roughly 13 days after vaccination. These receptors all stem from a man aged 50 to 60 who received an inactivated influenza vaccine.

This clonotype was counted only a few times. The V call is TRBV5-8, the J call TRBJ2-1, with TRBD1 identical over 7 bases. Germline CDR1 is SGHTS and CDR2 is YDEGEE. After removal of 0 bases from V and 1 base from J, the junction contained 4 bases not matched to a gene. The CDR3 contains 16 residues. DNA for the CDR3: TGTGCCAGCAGCTTGGCCAAGGGGGCGTCCTACAATGAGCAGTTCTTC. The encoded protein is CASSLAKGASYNEQFF.

In nucleotides, the CDR3 is TGTGCCAGCAGCCCACTAGCGGGGGATCTTGAGCAGTTCTTC. Protein: CASSPLAGDLEQFF. The chain couples TRBV3-1 to TRBJ2-1, with 11 bases aligning to TRBD2. With 4 bases clipped from V and 9 bases from J, the junction kept 5 bases outside the gene matches. The CDR3 contains 14 residues. Germline V gene sequence: CDR1 LGHDT, CDR2 YNNKEL (reference sequence).

As DNA, the CDR3 is TGCAGTGCTAAACGGGACTCGCAGGCAGATACGCAGTATTTT. Residues: CSAKRDSQADTQYF. This chain uses TRBV20-1 with TRBJ2-3; D may be TRBD2 (6 bases). Germline V lookup: CDR1 DFQATT, CDR2 SNEGSKA (reference sequence). Between the trimmed V and J ends, which lost 4 bases and 4 bases, there was a span of 15 bases. The CDR3 is made up of 14 amino acids.

This chain's CDR3 is CASSWDPSEQYF. Written as DNA, the CDR3 is TGTGCCAGCAGTTGGGACCCGTCCGAGCAGTACTTC. The V gene is TRBV6-6, the J gene TRBJ2-7, with D possibly being TRBD1 or TRBD2 (5 bases each). The V gene's germline CDR1 is MNHNY and CDR2 SVGAGI (reference sequence). The CDR3 runs to 12 residues. Trimming cost V 4 bases and J 6 bases, with 10 bases left between them.

This clonotype was seen only a few times. The gene calls are TRBV7-6 and TRBJ2-5; 9 bases match TRBD1. The length of the CDR3 is 16 residues. Germline V gene data show CDR1 as SGHVS and CDR2 as FNYEAQ. V dropped 5 bases and J dropped 2; count of bases not matched to a gene: 9. This CDR3 reads CASSPRDRVNQETQYF. As DNA, the CDR3 is TGTGCCAGCAGCCCGAGGGACAGGGTGAATCAAGAGACCCAGTACTTC.

There are many counts of this clonotype. The gene calls are TRBV11-2 and TRBJ2-7, with D possibly called TRBD1 or TRBD2 (5 bases each). The germline V gene has CDR1 SGHAT and CDR2 FQNNGV. Trimming took off 5 bases at V and 4 bases at J, with 12 bases between the two ends. The CDR3 is 13 amino acids. CDR3 amino acids: CASSALAGYEQYF. Written as DNA, the CDR3 is TGTGCCAGCAGCGCCCTAGCAGGGTACGAGCAGTACTTC.

This clonotype was counted between two and nine times. The V and J genes are TRBV6-2 or TRBV6-3 and TRBJ2-7, with a possible D match to TRBD2 (5 bases). Germline V gene sequence: CDR1 MNHEY, CDR2 SVGEGT. The V end lost 2 bases, the J end lost 0 bases, and 11 bases lay between the germline ends. The CDR3 length is 15 residues. CDR3 amino acids: CASSYRGLVSYEQYF. Here the CDR3 DNA reads TGTGCCAGCAGTTACCGTGGACTCGTCTCCTACGAGCAGTACTTC.

V is TRBV6-2 or TRBV6-3 and J is TRBJ2-2; no definite D call. Germline-derived CDR1 and CDR2 are MNHEY and SVGEGT. The V and J ends lost 0 bases and 6 bases respectively, with 11 bases between them. CDR3 size: 15 residues. The chain's CDR3 is CASSYSGWASGELFF. Written as DNA, the CDR3 is TGTGCCAGCAGTTACTCAGGATGGGCGTCCGGGGAGCTGTTTTTT.

This chain uses TRBV11-2 with TRBJ2-1, with 11 positions matching TRBD1. The ends lost 8 bases at V and 8 bases at J; junction bases unmatched: 20. The CDR3 contains 18 residues. Per germline, CDR1 SGHAT and CDR2 FQNNGV. The CDR3 bases are TGTGCCAGCCGCTCTATCAAGAAACCGGGACAGGGGGTGCATGAGCAGTTCTTC. Translated: CASRSIKKPGQGVHEQFF.

This sequence joins TRBV4-2 and TRBJ1-5; no definite D call. In germline, CDR1 is LGHNA, CDR2 YNFKEQ. This CDR3 contains 15 residues. The V gene lost 4 bases and the J gene lost 5 bases, with 15 bases spanning the gap. Here the CDR3 DNA reads TGTGCCAGCAGCCTCGGACTCCTGTACCATCAGCCCCAGCATTTT. It is translated as CASSLGLLYHQPQHF.

The CDR3 DNA is TGCAGCGTCCGGACGGCTGCCTACGAGCAGTACTTC. Residues: CSVRTAAYEQYF. This sequence joins TRBV29-1 and TRBJ2-7; the D is unclear. This CDR3 comprises 12 residues. Trimming removed 6 bases at V and 2 bases at J, with 11 bases between. CDR1 and CDR2 (germline): SQVTM, ANQGSEA.

This clonotype was observed a few times. The gene calls are TRBV10-3 and TRBJ2-3; D may be TRBD1 (7 bases). The CDR3 runs to 14 residues. The ends were cut back, 5 bases at V and 3 bases at J, with 12 bases in the middle. CDR1 is ENHRY and CDR2 is SYGVKD in the germline V gene. CDR3 in amino acids: CAISPGGTTDTQYF. The CDR3 DNA reads TGTGCCATCAGTCCAGGGGGGACGACAGATACGCAGTATTTT.

This chain uses TRBV7-2 with TRBJ2-2; 9 nucleotides align to TRBD2. Germline-derived CDR1 and CDR2 are SGHTA and FQGNSA. V trimming: 1 base; J trimming: 4 bases; junction bases outside the gene matches: 4. The CDR3 has 16 amino acids. CDR3 region: CASSLVAGAITGELFF. As DNA, the CDR3 is TGTGCCAGCAGCTTAGTAGCGGGAGCCATCACCGGGGAGCTGTTTTTT.

This clonotype has ten or more counts. This chain uses TRBV7-2 with TRBJ1-2; D uncertain. The V gene's germline CDR1 is SGHTA and CDR2 FQGNSA. Trimming shortened V by 4 bases and J by 3 bases, and 6 bases separated the two germline ends. This CDR3 has 12 amino acids. The CDR3 sequence: CASSSQYYGYTF. As DNA, the CDR3 is TGTGCCAGCAGCTCGCAATACTATGGCTACACCTTC.

The chain has TRBV11-1 and TRBJ2-3; 9 bases match TRBD2. The germline gives CDR1 SGHAT, CDR2 FQDESV (reference sequence). With V trimmed by 5 bases and J by 4 bases, 10 bases remained unmatched. The CDR3 is made up of 16 amino acids. This CDR3 is CASSPLGAGGSDTQYF. Here the CDR3 DNA reads TGTGCCAGCAGCCCCCTCGGAGCGGGAGGTTCAGATACGCAGTATTTT.

This clonotype was found a few times. This chain uses TRBV7-9 with TRBJ2-2; 10 nucleotides line up with TRBD1. V trimming: 2 bases; J trimming: 5 bases; junction bases outside the gene matches: 5. Per the germline V gene, CDR1 is SEHNR and CDR2 is FQNEAQ (reference sequence). This CDR3 has 16 residues. CDR3 sequence: CASSLRTGGWTGELFF. For the CDR3, the DNA is TGTGCCAGCAGCTTAAGGACAGGGGGATGGACCGGGGAGCTGTTTTTT.

The chain is built from TRBV7-2 and TRBJ1-4, with D uncertain. Germline-derived CDR1 and CDR2 are SGHTA and FQGNSA. CDR3 size: 15 residues. With 5 bases removed from V and 8 bases from J, the gap between germline ends came to 18 bases. Here the CDR3 reads CASSTLGNRGEKLFF. The CDR3 nucleotides read TGTGCCAGCAGCACCCTTGGAAACCGAGGAGAAAAACTGTTTTTT. Together with reference TRBV7-2 and TRBJ1-4, the CDR3 gives the full variable domain: GAGVSQSPSNKVTEKGKDVELRCDPISGHTALYWYRQSLGQGLEFLIYFQGNSAPDKSGLPSDRFSAERTGGSVSTLTIQRTQQEDSAVYLCASSTLGNRGEKLFFGSGTQLSVL.

This clonotype was seen at least ten times. The chain is built from TRBV11-2 and TRBJ2-1; unclear D gene. The germline V gene encodes CDR1 SGHAT and CDR2 FQNNGV. The CDR3 is 14 residues long. V was cut by 5 bases and J by 0 bases, with 8 bases left in between. Here the CDR3 DNA reads TGTGCCAGCAGCCCGGGTAGCTCCTACAATGAGCAGTTCTTC. It yields the protein CASSPGSSYNEQFF.

The chain is built from TRBV7-9 and TRBJ2-1, with D hard to call. Looked up from germline, CDR1 is SEHNR and CDR2 is FQNEAQ (reference sequence). CDR3 length: 13 amino acids. Trimming cost V 5 bases and J 2 bases, with 7 bases left between them. CDR3 region: CASSRVPYNEQFF. Written as DNA, the CDR3 is TGTGCCAGCAGCCGGGTGCCCTACAATGAGCAGTTCTTC.

This clonotype occurred a few times. The rearrangement links TRBV18 to TRBJ1-6, with no clear D. Per the germline V gene, CDR1 is KGHSH and CDR2 is LQKENI. V was shortened by 3 bases and J by 0 bases, with 6 bases between the two germline ends. This CDR3 is 15 amino acids long. For the CDR3, the DNA is TGTGCCAGCTCACCGACCAGCTCCTATAATTCACCCCTCCACTTT. This sequence encodes CASSPTSSYNSPLHF.

This clonotype has more than one count but fewer than ten. The chain employs TRBV5-1 and TRBJ2-7; maybe TRBD1 (5 bases). The germline V and J ends were trimmed by 4 bases and 0 bases, with 14 bases remaining between them. The length of the CDR3 is 15 residues. Germline lookup yields CDR1 SGHRS and CDR2 YFSETQ. CDR3 coding DNA: TGCGCCAGCAGCCCCGACCAGGGTCGCTCCTACGAGCAGTACTTC. Translated: CASSPDQGRSYEQYF.

The chain employs TRBV20-1 and TRBJ1-1; D is ambiguous. Germline assignment: CDR1 DFQATT and CDR2 SNEGSKA (reference sequence). V lost 6 bases to trimming and J lost 1 base, with 15 bases between them. CDR3 length equals 14 residues. The CDR3 sequence is CSATDRLKNTEAFF. Here the CDR3 DNA reads TGCAGTGCCACGGACCGCCTCAAGAACACTGAAGCTTTCTTT.

V usage is TRBV20-1 and J usage is TRBJ2-3; D is possibly TRBD2 (5 bases). Germline V lookup: CDR1 DFQATT, CDR2 SNEGSKA (reference sequence). The ends were cut back, 6 bases at V and 2 bases at J, with 12 bases in the middle. The CDR3 totals 13 residues. Here the CDR3 reads CSAPDLNTDTQYF. In DNA form, the CDR3 reads TGCAGTGCGCCGGACTTAAACACAGATACGCAGTATTTT.

The rearrangement links TRBV5-6 to TRBJ1-1; unclear D gene. Germline CDR1 reads SGHDT; CDR2 reads YYEEEE. V lost 1 base and J 3 bases, leaving 4 bases between the germline ends. The length of the CDR3 is 12 residues. CDR3: CASSLYDTEAFF. The CDR3 nucleotides read TGTGCCAGCAGCTTGTACGACACTGAAGCTTTCTTT.

The J gene is TRBJ2-2, the V gene TRBV6-2 or TRBV6-3; 9 bases line up with TRBD2. In germline, CDR1 is MNHEY, CDR2 SVGEGT. The CDR3 is 17 residues long. The V segment lost 7 bases and the J segment 4 bases; nucleotides outside the gene matches: 13. CDR3 sequence reads: CASTLLGGRAPTGELFF. In DNA, the CDR3 is TGTGCCAGCACCTTACTGGGCGGGAGGGCCCCCACCGGGGAGCTGTTTTTT.